These T cell receptor beta chains were read from a single sample in a study of cytomegalovirus exposure and HLA in healthy donors. The protocol was immunoSEQ multiplex PCR, while the TCRdb copy is restricted to in-frame clones and leaves out a portion. The profile shows some 170,000 clones, around 76% of them singletons. Sequences were obtained from PBMCs. Receptors were obtained from a girl aged 10 to 17 in good health and CMV-seropositive. The CDR3 runs from the conserved cysteine through the conserved F or W. Fields, in order: V gene, clone size, D gene, J gene, CDR3 protein, CDR3 DNA. The D gene is left open where the match is weak. Clone size is shown for a subset of rows, as once, few, many or a class of expanded clone.

TRBV4-2	.	TRBD1	TRBJ2-1	CASSHGDRGFLKFF	TGTGCCAGCAGCCATGGGGACAGGGGGTTTCTAAAGTTCTTC
TRBV7-9	.	TRBD2	TRBJ2-3	CASSLAALGSGGPDTQYF	TGTGCCAGCAGCTTAGCTGCCCTGGGAAGCGGGGGGCCAGATACGCAGTATTTT
TRBV9	.	TRBD1	TRBJ1-2	CASSVAGTGNYGYTF	TGTGCCAGCAGCGTAGCCGGGACAGGCAACTATGGCTACACCTTC
TRBV19	few	TRBD1	TRBJ2-7	CASSNRDRGDHEQYF	TGTGCCAGTAGTAACCGGGACAGGGGTGACCACGAGCAGTACTTC
TRBV7-2	.	TRBD2	TRBJ2-1	CASSLGAGGYNEQFF	TGTGCCAGCAGCTTAGGAGCGGGGGGTTACAATGAGCAGTTCTTC
TRBV7-9	.	TRBD2	TRBJ2-7	CASSPRGGGNYEQYF	TGTGCCAGCAGCCCCCGCGGGGGGGGTAACTACGAGCAGTACTTC
TRBV4-1	.	.	TRBJ1-5	CASSSKGRRFSNQPQHF	TGCGCCAGCAGCAGCAAAGGGAGACGGTTTAGCAATCAGCCCCAGCATTTT
TRBV5-1	.	.	TRBJ1-4	CASSLDQGSGEKLFF	TGCGCCAGCAGCTTGGATCAGGGTTCCGGTGAAAAACTGTTTTTT
TRBV9	.	.	TRBJ1-5	CASSDTEGSNQPQHF	TGTGCCAGCAGCGATACGGAGGGAAGCAATCAGCCCCAGCATTTT
TRBV5-4	.	TRBD2	TRBJ2-2	CASSVWTSGGLNTGELFF	TGTGCCAGCAGCGTTTGGACTAGCGGGGGTTTAAACACCGGGGAGCTGTTTTTT
TRBV2	.	.	TRBJ1-2	CANPTPGQTTTYGYTF	TGTGCCAACCCGACACCGGGACAAACGACGACCTATGGCTACACCTTC
TRBV30	.	.	TRBJ2-2	CAWSRGLPTGELFF	TGTGCCTGGAGCAGAGGACTCCCCACCGGGGAGCTGTTTTTT
TRBV5-5	.	.	TRBJ1-2	CASRQPGTNDGYTF	TGTGCCAGCAGGCAGCCCGGGACAAACGATGGCTACACCTTC
TRBV2	.	.	TRBJ1-4	CASSEYGTPANEKLFF	TGTGCCAGCAGTGAATACGGGACACCAGCTAATGAAAAACTGTTTTTT
TRBV28	.	.	TRBJ2-7	CASSLTVYEQYF	TGTGCCAGCAGTTTAACAGTCTACGAGCAGTACTTC
TRBV5-6	.	TRBD1	TRBJ1-5	CASSLRQGNQPQHF	TGTGCCAGCAGCCTCAGACAGGGAAATCAGCCCCAGCATTTT
TRBV4-3	few	.	TRBJ2-7	CASSHLGGAGSYEQYF	TGCGCCAGCAGCCACCTCGGCGGGGCAGGGTCCTACGAGCAGTACTTC